This T cell receptor (beta chain) stems from a study of a mutant IDH1 vaccine in newly diagnosed glioma. The time point here: week 5, during vaccination. All doses held 300 ug of mutant IDH1 20-mer peptide, with topical imiquimod. About this clone itself: As yet, its antigen is unknown.

The assay was immunoSEQ multiplex PCR, and TCRdb's table has in-frame clones only and misses some. This table holds 9,500 to 12,000 clones, around 86% found once. The TCR sequence derives from a woman between 40 and 50 years old with glioma. Some clones in this sample may be carry-over from other donors' samples. This specimen was PBMCs, taken from a glioma patient whose treatment included an IDH1 peptide vaccine.

CDR3 residues: CATSRDRGKGVQPQHF. The CDR3, as DNA: TGTGCCACCAGCAGAGATCGGGGTAAGGGCGTTCAGCCCCAGCATTTT. The chain employs TRBV15 and TRBJ1-5; D not certain. CDR3 length equals 16 residues. Germline CDR1 LNHNV, CDR2 YYDKDF (reference sequence). V was trimmed by 0 bases and J by 6 bases, leaving 15 bases between them.